Given below is one T cell receptor beta chain in context. The antigen is not known. This entry belongs to a study of response to subunit inactivated influenza vaccine. V lost 4 bases to trimming and J lost 3 bases; unmatched junction nucleotides: 8. Per the germline V gene, CDR1 is SGHRS and CDR2 is YFSETQ. The CDR3 runs to 16 residues. Study results and caveats: The authors suggested that few new T cells are recruited per seasonal influenza vaccination.

Via MiXCR, TCRdb re-called the RT-PCR reads, giving one row per CDR3 protein. Of about 310,000 distinct CDR3 sequences listed, 20% to 25% were seen once; the top ten hold about 9.4%. Sample: PBMCs from blood, taken about 20 months after vaccination. This receptor was obtained from a man in his fifties or sixties who received an inactivated influenza vaccine. The J gene is TRBJ2-3, the V gene TRBV5-1; TRBD1 matches 10 bases. The DNA for the CDR3 is TGCGCCAGCAGCCCTGGACAGGGGGTCCCTACAGATACGCAGTATTTT. It specifies CASSPGQGVPTDTQYF.